This T cell receptor beta chain was profiled in a study of regulatory T cells in long-lasting Graves disease. This clonotype was found many times. Antigen: not known. For TCR beta, libraries came from iRepertoire HTBI primers and Arm-PCR of CDR3 regions. Original processing methods: Sequenced samples collectively carried about 62 TRBV and 11 to 15 TRBJ segments. TCRdb reprocessed the multiplex PCR reads via MiXCR and lists one record per CDR3 protein. What appears here as the V and J calls and clone size reflects TCRdb's work, not the paper's. The table records about 470,000 distinct CDR3 sequences, about 15% of them present only once. Time point: newly diagnosed GD, antithyroid drugs for less than 3 months. RNA isolated from PBMCs was used to make the TCR library. Overall study results and limits: Persistent Graves' cases showed lower TCR diversity than newly diagnosed cases.

This CDR3 comprises 14 residues. V was cut by 5 bases and J by 3 bases, with 14 bases left in between. Germline CDR1 is MDHEN and CDR2 is SYDVKM. The same sample was also studied in work on T cells in Graves' hyperthyroidism and ophthalmopathy. As that study records: The study used the HTBI primer set for a first-round RT-PCR of the TCR CDR3. Model output signaled ophthalmopathy a median around 5.9 months ahead of onset.

The sequencing here drew on peripheral blood mononuclear cells (PBMCs), taken at new diagnosis, from a patient treated with antithyroid drugs. The source of this sequence is a woman in her thirties with Graves disease. The V gene is TRBV28, the J gene TRBJ2-7; D uncertain. The DNA for the CDR3 is TGTGCCAGCAGTGGCACTTCATCCGTCTACGAGCAGTACTTC. As protein: CASSGTSSVYEQYF.